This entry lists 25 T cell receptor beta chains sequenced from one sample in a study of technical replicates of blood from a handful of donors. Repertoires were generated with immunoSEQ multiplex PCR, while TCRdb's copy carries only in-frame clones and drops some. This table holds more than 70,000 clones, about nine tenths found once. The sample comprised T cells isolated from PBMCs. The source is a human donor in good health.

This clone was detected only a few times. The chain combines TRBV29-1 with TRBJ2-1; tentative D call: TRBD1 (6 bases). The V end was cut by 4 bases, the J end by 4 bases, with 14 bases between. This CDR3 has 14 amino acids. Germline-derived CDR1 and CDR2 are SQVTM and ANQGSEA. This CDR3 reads CSVVGRGSYNEQFF. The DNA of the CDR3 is TGCAGCGTTGTGGGCAGGGGAAGTTACAATGAGCAGTTCTTC.

The DNA for the CDR3 is TGCGCCAGCAGCCCCCGGGGGGGCCGAGAGACCCAGTACTTC. Translating it yields CASSPRGGRETQYF. V gene TRBV5-1 combines with J gene TRBJ2-5, with 8 bases lining up with TRBD2. Unmatched junction bases numbered 6, after V lost 4 bases and J lost 4 bases. CDR3 length: 14 amino acids. The V gene's germline CDR1 is SGHRS and CDR2 YFSETQ. Variable domain in full (rest from reference TRBV5-1 and TRBJ2-5): KAGVTQTPRYLIKTRGQQVTLSCSPISGHRSVSWYQQTPGQGLQFLFEYFSETQRNKGNFPGRFSGRQFSNSRSEMNVSTLELGDSALYLCASSPRGGRETQYFGPGTRLLVL.

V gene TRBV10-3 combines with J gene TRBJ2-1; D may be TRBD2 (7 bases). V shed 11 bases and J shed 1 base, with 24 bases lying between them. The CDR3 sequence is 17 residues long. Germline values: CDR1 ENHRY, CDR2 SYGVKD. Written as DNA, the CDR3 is TGTGCCTCCGGGGGCCTTGGGCGGGAGAGTTCCTACAATGAGCAGTTCTTC. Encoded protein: CASGGLGRESSYNEQFF.

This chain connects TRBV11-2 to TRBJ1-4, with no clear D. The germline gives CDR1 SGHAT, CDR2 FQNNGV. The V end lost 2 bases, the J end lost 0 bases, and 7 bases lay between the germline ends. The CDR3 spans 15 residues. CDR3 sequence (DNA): TGTGCCAGCAGCTTAACCGGGGCAACTAATGAAAAACTGTTTTTT. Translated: CASSLTGATNEKLFF.

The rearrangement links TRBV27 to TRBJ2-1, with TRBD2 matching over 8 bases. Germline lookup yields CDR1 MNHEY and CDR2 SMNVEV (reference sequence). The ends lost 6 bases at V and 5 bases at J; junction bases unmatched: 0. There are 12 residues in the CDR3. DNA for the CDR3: TGTGCCAGCAGGCGGGGGGACAATGAGCAGTTCTTC. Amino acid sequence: CASRRGDNEQFF.

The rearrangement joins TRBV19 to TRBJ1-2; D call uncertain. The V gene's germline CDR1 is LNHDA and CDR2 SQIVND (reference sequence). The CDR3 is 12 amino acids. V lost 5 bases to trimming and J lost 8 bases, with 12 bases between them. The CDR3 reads CASSQRVRGYTF. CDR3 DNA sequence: TGTGCCAGTAGTCAGCGGGTTCGAGGCTACACCTTC.

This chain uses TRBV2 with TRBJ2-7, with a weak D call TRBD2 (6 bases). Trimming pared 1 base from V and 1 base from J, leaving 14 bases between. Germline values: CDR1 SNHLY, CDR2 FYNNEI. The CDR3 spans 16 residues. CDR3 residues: CASSEGGGRRSYEQYF. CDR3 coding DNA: TGTGCCAGCAGTGAAGGGGGAGGCAGACGATCCTACGAGCAGTACTTC.

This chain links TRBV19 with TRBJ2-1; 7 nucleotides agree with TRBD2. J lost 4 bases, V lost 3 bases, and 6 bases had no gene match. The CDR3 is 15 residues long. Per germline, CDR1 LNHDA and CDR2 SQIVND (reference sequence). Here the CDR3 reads CASSITAGPYNEQFF. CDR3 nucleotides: TGTGCCAGTAGTATTACAGCGGGACCTTACAATGAGCAGTTCTTC.

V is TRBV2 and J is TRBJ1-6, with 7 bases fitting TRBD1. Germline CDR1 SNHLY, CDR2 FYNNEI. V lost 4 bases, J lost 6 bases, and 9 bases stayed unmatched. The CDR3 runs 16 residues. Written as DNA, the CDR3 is TGTGCCAGCAGTGCCCGGGACAGAAGTGGTAATTCACCCCTCCACTTT. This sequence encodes CASSARDRSGNSPLHF.

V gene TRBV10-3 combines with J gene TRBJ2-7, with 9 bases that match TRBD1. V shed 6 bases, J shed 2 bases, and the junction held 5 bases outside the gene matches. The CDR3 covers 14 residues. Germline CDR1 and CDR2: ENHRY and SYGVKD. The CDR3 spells CAIRERDRAYEQYF. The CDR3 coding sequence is TGTGCCATCAGGGAACGGGACAGGGCCTACGAGCAGTACTTC.

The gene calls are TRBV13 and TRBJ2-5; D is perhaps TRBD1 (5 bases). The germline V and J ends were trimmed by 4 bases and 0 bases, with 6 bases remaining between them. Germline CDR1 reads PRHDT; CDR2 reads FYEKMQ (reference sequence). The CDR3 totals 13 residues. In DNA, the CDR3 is TGTGCCAGCAGCTCGGACAACCAAGAGACCCAGTACTTC. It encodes CASSSDNQETQYF.

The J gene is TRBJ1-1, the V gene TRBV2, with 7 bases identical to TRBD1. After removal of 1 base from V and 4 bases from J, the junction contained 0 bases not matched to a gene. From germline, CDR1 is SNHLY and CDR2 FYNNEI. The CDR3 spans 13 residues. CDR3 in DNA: TGTGCCAGCAGTGAAGACAGGGGCACTGAAGCTTTCTTT. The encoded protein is CASSEDRGTEAFF.

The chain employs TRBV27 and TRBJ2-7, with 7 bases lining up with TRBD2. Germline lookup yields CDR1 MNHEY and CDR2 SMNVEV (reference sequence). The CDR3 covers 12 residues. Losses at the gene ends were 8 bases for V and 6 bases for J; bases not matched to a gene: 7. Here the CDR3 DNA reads TGTGCCAGCCGAACGGGGGGACGCGAGCAGTACTTC. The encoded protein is CASRTGGREQYF.

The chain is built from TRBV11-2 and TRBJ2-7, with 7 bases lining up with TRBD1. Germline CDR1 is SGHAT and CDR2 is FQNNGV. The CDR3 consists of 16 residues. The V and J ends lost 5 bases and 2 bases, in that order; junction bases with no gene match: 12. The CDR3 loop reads CASSLNSGGDAYEQYF. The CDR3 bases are TGTGCCAGCAGCCTCAATTCAGGGGGAGATGCCTACGAGCAGTACTTC.

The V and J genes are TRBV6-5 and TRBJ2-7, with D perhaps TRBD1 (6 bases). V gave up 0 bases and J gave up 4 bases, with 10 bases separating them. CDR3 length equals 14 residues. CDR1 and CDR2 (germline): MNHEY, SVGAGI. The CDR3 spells CASSYSAGAYEQYF. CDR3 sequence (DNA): TGTGCCAGCAGTTACTCGGCAGGGGCATACGAGCAGTACTTC.

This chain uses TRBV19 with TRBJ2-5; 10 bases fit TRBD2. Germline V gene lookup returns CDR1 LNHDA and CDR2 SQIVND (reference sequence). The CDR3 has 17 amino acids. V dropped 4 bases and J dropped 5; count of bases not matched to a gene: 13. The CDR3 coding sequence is TGTGCCAGTAGTACCAGACTAGCGGGCCTAAAAGCGGAGACCCAGTACTTC. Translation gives CASSTRLAGLKAETQYF. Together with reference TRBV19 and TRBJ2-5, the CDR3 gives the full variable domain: DGGITQSPKYLFRKEGQNVTLSCEQNLNHDAMYWYRQDPGQGLRLIYYSQIVNDFQKGDIAEGYSVSREKKESFPLTVTSAQKNPTAFYLCASSTRLAGLKAETQYFGPGTRLLVL.

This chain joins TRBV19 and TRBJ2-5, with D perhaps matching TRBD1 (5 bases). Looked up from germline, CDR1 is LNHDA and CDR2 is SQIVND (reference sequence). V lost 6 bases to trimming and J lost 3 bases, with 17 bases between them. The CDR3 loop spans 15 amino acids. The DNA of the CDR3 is TGTGCCAGTAGACTGTCCGGTGGGGCCGAAGAGACCCAGTACTTC. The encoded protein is CASRLSGGAEETQYF.

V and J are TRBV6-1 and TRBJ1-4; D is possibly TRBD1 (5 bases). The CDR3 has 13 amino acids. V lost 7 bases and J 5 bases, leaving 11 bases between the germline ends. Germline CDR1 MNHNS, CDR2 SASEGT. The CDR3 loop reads CASNRDSNEKLFF. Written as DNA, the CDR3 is TGTGCCAGCAACCGGGACTCAAATGAAAAACTGTTTTTT.

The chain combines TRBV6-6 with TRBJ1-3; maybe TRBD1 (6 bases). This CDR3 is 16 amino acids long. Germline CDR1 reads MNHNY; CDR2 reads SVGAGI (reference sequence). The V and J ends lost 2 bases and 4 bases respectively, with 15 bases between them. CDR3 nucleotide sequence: TGTGCCAGCAGTTACAACAGGGTGTTCGCGGGAAACACCATATATTTT. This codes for CASSYNRVFAGNTIYF.

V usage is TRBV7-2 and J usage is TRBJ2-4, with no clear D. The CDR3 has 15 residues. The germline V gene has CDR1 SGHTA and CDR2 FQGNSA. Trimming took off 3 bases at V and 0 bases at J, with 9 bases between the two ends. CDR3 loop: CASSFPTPAKNIQYF. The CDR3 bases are TGTGCCAGCAGCTTTCCGACACCAGCCAAAAACATTCAGTACTTC.

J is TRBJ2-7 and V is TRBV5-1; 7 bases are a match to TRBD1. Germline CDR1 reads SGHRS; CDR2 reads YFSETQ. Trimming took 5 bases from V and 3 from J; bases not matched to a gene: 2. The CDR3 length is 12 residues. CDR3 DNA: TGCGCCAGCAGTGGGACAGACTACGAGCAGTACTTC. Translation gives CASSGTDYEQYF.

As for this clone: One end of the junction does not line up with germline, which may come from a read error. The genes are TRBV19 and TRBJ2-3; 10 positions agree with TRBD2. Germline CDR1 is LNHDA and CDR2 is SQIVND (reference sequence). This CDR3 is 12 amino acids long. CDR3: CASSMGLAINTF. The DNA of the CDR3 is TGTGCCAGTAGTATGGGACTAGCGATAAATACCTTT.

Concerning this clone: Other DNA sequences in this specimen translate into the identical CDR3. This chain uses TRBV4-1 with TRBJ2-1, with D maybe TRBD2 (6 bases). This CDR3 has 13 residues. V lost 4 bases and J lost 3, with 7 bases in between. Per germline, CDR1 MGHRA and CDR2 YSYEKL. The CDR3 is CASSLTSYNEQFF. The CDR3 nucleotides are TGCGCCAGCAGCCTGACTAGCTACAATGAGCAGTTCTTC.

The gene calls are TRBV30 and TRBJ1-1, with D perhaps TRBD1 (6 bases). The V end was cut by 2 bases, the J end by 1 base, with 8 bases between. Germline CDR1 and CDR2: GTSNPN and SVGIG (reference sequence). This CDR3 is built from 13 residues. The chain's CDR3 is CAWSRTENTEAFF. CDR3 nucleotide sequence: TGTGCCTGGAGTAGGACAGAGAACACTGAAGCTTTCTTT.

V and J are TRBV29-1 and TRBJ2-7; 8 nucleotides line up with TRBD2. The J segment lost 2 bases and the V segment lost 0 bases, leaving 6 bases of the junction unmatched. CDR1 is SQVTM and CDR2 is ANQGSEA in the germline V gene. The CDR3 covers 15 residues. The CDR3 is CSVEDSGDAAYEQYF. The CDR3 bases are TGCAGCGTTGAAGATAGCGGGGATGCCGCCTACGAGCAGTACTTC.